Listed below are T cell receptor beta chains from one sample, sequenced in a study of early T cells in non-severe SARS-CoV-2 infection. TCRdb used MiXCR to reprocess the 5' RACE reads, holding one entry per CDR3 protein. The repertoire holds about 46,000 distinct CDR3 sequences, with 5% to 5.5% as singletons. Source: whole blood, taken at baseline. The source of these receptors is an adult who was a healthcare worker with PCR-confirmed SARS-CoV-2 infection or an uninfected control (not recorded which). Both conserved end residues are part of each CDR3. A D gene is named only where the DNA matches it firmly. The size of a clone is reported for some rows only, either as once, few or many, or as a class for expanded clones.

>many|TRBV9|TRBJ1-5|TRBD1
CASSVGTGYNQPQHF
TGTGCCAGCAGCGTAGGGACAGGATACAATCAGCCCCAGCATTTT
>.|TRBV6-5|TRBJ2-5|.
CASSYGGTQYF
TGTGCCAGCAGTTACGGCGGGACCCAGTACTTC
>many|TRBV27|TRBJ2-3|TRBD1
CASSLWTGNTDTQYF
TGTGCCAGCAGTTTATGGACAGGAAACACAGATACGCAGTATTTT
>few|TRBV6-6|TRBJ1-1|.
CASSYPRGTEAFF
TGTGCCAGCAGTTACCCCCGGGGGACTGAAGCTTTCTTT
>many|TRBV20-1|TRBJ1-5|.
CSARQPSSNQPQHF
TGCAGTGCTCGACAGCCTTCTAGCAATCAGCCCCAGCATTTT
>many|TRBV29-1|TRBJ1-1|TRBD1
CSGRGQGAIEAFF
TGCAGCGGGAGGGGACAGGGGGCCATAGAAGCTTTCTTT
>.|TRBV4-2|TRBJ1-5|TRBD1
CASSQVVSQDRAYSNQPQHF
TGTGCCAGCAGCCAGGTGGTATCTCAGGACAGGGCCTATAGCAATCAGCCCCAGCATTTT
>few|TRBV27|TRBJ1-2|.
CASTSREGIYGYTF
TGTGCCAGCACAAGTAGGGAGGGAATCTATGGCTACACCTTC
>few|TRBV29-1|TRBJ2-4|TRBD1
CSVLETGKDIQYF
TGCAGCGTTCTAGAGACAGGGAAGGACATTCAGTACTTC
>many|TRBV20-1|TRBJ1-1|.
CSARDIGGPTEAFF
TGCAGTGCTAGAGATATTGGGGGTCCCACTGAAGCTTTCTTT
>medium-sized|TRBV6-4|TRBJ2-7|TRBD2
CASVIPACVTSGRGYEQYF
TGTGCCAGCGTCATACCCGCTTGCGTGACTAGCGGGAGGGGGTACGAGCAGTACTTC
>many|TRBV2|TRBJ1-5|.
CASKGDDNQPQHF
TGTGCCAGCAAGGGAGATGACAATCAGCCCCAGCATTTT
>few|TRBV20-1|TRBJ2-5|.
CSAQGGPQETQYF
TGCAGTGCGCAGGGGGGTCCCCAAGAGACCCAGTACTTC
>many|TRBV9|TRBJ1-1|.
CASSAAWNTEAFF
TGTGCCAGCAGCGCCGCATGGAACACTGAAGCTTTCTTT